This TCR beta chain was retrieved from a study of monozygotic twins with inflammatory bowel disease. Germline assignment: CDR1 MDHEN and CDR2 SYDVKM. The CDR3 runs to 14 residues. TCRdb derives one entry per CDR3 protein from the 5' RACE reads, leaving out DNA. Across about 300,000 distinct CDR3 sequences, the top ten clones capture approximately 5.9% of the sample. The genes are TRBV28 and TRBJ2-1; TCRdb reports TRBD1, a call that lacks DNA to check it against. This sequence was found in a human donor with ulcerative colitis or Crohn's disease, or a healthy co-twin of an affected twin (not recorded which). Source material: blood. Here the CDR3 reads CASIGGSHLNEQFF.